This record looks at one T cell receptor beta chain sequence and its context. Its target is not known. The length of the CDR3 is 15 residues. V dropped 5 bases and J dropped 4 bases, with 18 bases sitting between them. Germline V CDR1 and CDR2: SGHAT, FQNNGV. Template switching, a step in the protocol, added a universal primer site, and cDNA carried unique molecular identifiers. Each CDR3 protein gets one entry after TCRdb re-called the 5' RACE reads with MiXCR. The repertoire consists of 400,000 to 600,000 distinct CDR3 sequences, with approximately 20% occurring once and the leading ten covering 0.48%. The data derive from a study of identical twins. Study-level points and caveats: Carriage of fewer insertions was seen in abundant cord blood beta clonotypes, whereas memory repertoires showed none. Twin pairs had excess sharing that was weaker in beta out-of-frame sequences.

These same data were also listed under a study on yellow fever vaccine responses in identical twins. That source notes: Convergence reportedly seemed to mark part of the twins' vaccine T cell response, with personalization marking the rest.

The rearrangement uses TRBV11-2 and TRBJ2-7, with D unresolved. The specimen was CD4+ T cells sorted from blood. The sequence was obtained from a young woman in good health. The CDR3 sequence: CASSPSLSSGYEQYF. The CDR3 nucleotides are TGTGCCAGCAGCCCTAGTCTTAGTTCTGGATACGAGCAGTACTTC.